The 5 T cell receptor beta chains below were found in one sample sequenced in a study of blood T cell repertoires in COVID-19. The data were produced by immunoSEQ multiplex PCR, yet TCRdb's version contains in-frame clones alone and is incomplete. The data show approximately 170,000 clones, approximately 80% seen once. Sequences were obtained from PBMCs or T cells enriched from blood (not recorded which). These receptors were taken from a man in his fifties who had recovered from COVID-19.

The chain carries TRBV6-6 and TRBJ2-1, with TRBD2 identical over 10 bases. This CDR3 contains 18 residues. CDR1 and CDR2 (germline): MNHNY, SVGAGI (reference sequence). The trim removed 6 bases at V and 4 bases at J, leaving 15 bases unmatched. The CDR3 spells CASSRLPGASGGYNEQFF. The CDR3 nucleotides are TGTGCCAGCAGCCGACTCCCTGGGGCTAGCGGGGGTTACAATGAGCAGTTCTTC.

The rearrangement uses TRBV27 and TRBJ2-7, with 10 positions matching TRBD1. CDR3 length equals 17 residues. Germline V gene sequence: CDR1 MNHEY, CDR2 SMNVEV (reference sequence). Germline trimming cut 5 bases from V and 1 base from J; bases unmatched to any gene: 11. The CDR3 reads CASSLIRGTGVSYEQYF. CDR3 coding DNA: TGTGCCAGCAGTCTAATCCGCGGGACAGGGGTTTCCTACGAGCAGTACTTC.

The chain uses TRBV19 and TRBJ1-5; possible D gene TRBD1, 5 bases. With 2 bases removed from V and 7 bases from J, the gap between germline ends came to 18 bases. CDR1 is LNHDA, CDR2 SQIVND, per germline (reference sequence). The CDR3 is 16 residues long. The CDR3 protein is CASSIPPSGAGQPQHF. The DNA for the CDR3 is TGTGCCAGTAGTATACCCCCGAGTGGGGCAGGGCAGCCCCAGCATTTT.

In its sample, this clone was seen once. This chain links TRBV24-1 with TRBJ2-7, with TRBD2 matching 11 bases. With V trimmed by 4 bases and J by 0 bases, 10 bases remained unmatched. From germline, CDR1 is KGHDR and CDR2 SFDVKD. This CDR3 comprises 18 residues. The CDR3 here is CATSDPTSGAPSSYEQYF. CDR3 DNA sequence: TGTGCCACCAGTGACCCGACTAGCGGGGCCCCGAGCTCCTACGAGCAGTACTTC.

Of note for this clone: Mismatch with germline at one junction end may stem from a read error. This chain's CDR3 is CASGYRGVESGPQHF. The CDR3 DNA is TGTGCCAGCGGTTACAGGGGTGTAGAATCGGGGCCCCAGCATTTT. The chain carries TRBV6-5 and TRBJ1-5, with 7 bases identical to TRBD1. Germline CDR1 reads MNHEY; CDR2 reads SVGAGI. The CDR3 runs to 15 residues.